Each of the 2 T cell receptor beta chains below was sequenced from the same sample in a study of neurological immune-mediated disorders. From the 5' RACE reads, TCRdb called clonotypes with MiXCR, one entry per CDR3 protein. Among about 57,000 distinct CDR3 sequences listed, about 13% were seen once. The sample consisted of PBMCs. These receptors were obtained from a woman between 55 and 75 years old with HTLV-1-associated myelopathy (HAM/TSP).

This clonotype was seen at least ten times. V and J are TRBV9 and TRBJ1-1, with D possibly matching TRBD1 (5 bases). Germline CDR1 reads SGDLS; CDR2 reads YYNGEE. Deletions cut 0 bases from V and 3 bases from J, with 6 bases between. There are 13 residues in the CDR3. The CDR3, as DNA: TGTGCCAGCAGCGTAGGCAGGGACACTGAAGCTTTCTTT. Protein sequence: CASSVGRDTEAFF.

Ten or more counts support this clonotype. The chain is built from TRBV28 and TRBJ2-5; the D gene is possibly TRBD1 (6 bases). V lost 1 base, J lost 1 base, and 13 bases lay in between. The CDR3 loop spans 16 amino acids. Per the germline V gene, CDR1 is MDHEN and CDR2 is SYDVKM. Written as DNA, the CDR3 is TGTGCCAGCAGTTTATTCACTGTAGGGGGCCAAGAGACCCAGTACTTC. It yields the protein CASSLFTVGGQETQYF.